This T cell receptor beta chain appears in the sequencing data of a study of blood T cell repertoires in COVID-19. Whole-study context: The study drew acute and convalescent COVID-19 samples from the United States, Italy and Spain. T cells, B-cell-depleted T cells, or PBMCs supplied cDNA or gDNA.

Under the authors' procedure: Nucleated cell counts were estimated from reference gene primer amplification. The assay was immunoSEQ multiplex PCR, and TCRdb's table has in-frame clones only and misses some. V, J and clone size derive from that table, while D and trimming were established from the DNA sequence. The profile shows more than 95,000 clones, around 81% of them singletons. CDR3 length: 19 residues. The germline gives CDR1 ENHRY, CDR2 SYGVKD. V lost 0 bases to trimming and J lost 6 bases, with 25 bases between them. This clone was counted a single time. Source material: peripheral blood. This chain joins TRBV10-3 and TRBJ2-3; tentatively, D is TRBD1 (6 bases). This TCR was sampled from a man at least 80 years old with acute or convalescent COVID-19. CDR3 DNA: TGTGCCATCAGTGAGTCGAATCCACTGGGGGCAGGGGCAATCGATACGCAGTATTTT. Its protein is CAISESNPLGAGAIDTQYF.